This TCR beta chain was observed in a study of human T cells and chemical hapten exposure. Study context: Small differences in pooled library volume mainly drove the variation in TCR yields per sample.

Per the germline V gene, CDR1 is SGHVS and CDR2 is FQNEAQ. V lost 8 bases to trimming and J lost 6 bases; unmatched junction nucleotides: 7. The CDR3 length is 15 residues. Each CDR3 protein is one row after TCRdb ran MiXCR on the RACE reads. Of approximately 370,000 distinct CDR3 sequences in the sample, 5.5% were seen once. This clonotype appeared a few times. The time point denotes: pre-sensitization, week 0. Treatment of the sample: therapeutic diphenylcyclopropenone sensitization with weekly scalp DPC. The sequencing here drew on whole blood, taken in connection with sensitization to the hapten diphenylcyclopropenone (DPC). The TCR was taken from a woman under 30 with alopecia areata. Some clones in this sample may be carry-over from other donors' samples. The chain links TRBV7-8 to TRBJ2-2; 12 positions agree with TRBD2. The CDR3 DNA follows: TGTGCCAGCGTTTGGCTAGCGGGGGGGCCCGGGGAGCTGTTTTTT. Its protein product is CASVWLAGGPGELFF.